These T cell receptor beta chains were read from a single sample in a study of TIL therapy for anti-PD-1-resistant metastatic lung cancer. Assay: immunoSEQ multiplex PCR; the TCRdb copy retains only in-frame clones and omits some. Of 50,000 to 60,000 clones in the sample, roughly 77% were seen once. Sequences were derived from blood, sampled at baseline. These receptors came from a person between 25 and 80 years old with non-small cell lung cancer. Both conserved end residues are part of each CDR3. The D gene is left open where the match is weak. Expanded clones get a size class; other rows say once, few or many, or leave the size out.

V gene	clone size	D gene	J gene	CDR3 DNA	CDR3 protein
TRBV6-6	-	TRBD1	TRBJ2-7	TGTGCCAGCAGTCGACAGGGATTCAGGACAGGAGAAACCTACGAGCAGTACTTC	CASSRQGFRTGETYEQYF
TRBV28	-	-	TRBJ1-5	TGTGCCAGCAGTTTATCACAGGGTGGACAGCCCCAGCATTTT	CASSLSQGGQPQHF
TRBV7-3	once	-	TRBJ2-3	TGTGCCAGCAGCCCGGGACAAAGCACAGATACGCAGTATTTT	CASSPGQSTDTQYF
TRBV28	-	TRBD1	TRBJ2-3	TGTGCCAGCAGTGTTCCGGGACAGGGGGTCGCAGATACGCAGTATTTT	CASSVPGQGVADTQYF
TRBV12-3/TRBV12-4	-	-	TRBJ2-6	TGTGCCAGCAGGTATTTCGGGGCCAACGTCCTGACTTTC	CASRYFGANVLTF
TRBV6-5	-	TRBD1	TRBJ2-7	TGTGCCAGCAGTCGGACAGGGGATTCCTACGAGCAGTACTTC	CASSRTGDSYEQYF
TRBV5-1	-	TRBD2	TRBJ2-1	TGCGCCAGCAGCACGGGACTAGCGGGGGCCGTCTCCTACAATGAGCAGTTCTTC	CASSTGLAGAVSYNEQFF
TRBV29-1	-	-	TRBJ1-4	TGCAGCGTTGAAGCAACTAATGAAAAACTGTTTTTT	CSVEATNEKLFF
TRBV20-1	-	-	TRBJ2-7	TGCAGTGCTAGCCCCAGGGACGAGCAGTACTTC	CSASPRDEQYF
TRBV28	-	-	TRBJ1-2	TGTGCCAGCAGTTCCCCAGGACCTAACTATGGCTACACCTTC	CASSSPGPNYGYTF
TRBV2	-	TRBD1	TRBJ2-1	TGTGCCAGCAGTGCCTGGACAGGGCGGAATGAGCAGTTCTTC	CASSAWTGRNEQFF
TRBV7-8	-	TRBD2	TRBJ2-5	TGTGCCAGCATCCGAATCCCAGGACTAGTGGGGGAGACCCAGTACTTC	CASIRIPGLVGETQYF
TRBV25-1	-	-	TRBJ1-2	TGTGCCAGCGGGGGACGACACAGGGACGACTATGGCTACACCTTC	CASGGRHRDDYGYTF
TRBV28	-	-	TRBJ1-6	TGTGCCAGCAGTTGGATAAGCTCCTATAATTCACCCCTCCACTTT	CASSWISSYNSPLHF
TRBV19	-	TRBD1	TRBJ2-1	TGTGCCAGTAGTATAGAGACAGGGGTGGCTTACAATGAGCAGTTCTTC	CASSIETGVAYNEQFF
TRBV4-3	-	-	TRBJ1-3	TGCGCCAGCAGCCTAGGGGGCTCTGGAAACACCATATATTTT	CASSLGGSGNTIYF
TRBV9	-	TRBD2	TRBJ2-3	TGTGCCAGCAGCGCTAGCGGTTCCACAGATACGCAGTATTTT	CASSASGSTDTQYF
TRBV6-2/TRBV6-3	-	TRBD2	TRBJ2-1	TGTGCCAGCAGTTACGACGGGGGGGCAGGAAATGAGCAGTTCTTC	CASSYDGGAGNEQFF
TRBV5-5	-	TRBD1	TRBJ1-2	TGTGCCAGCAGCCTGAGGACAGGGGCCGCCTCGAGTTATGGCTACACCTTC	CASSLRTGAASSYGYTF
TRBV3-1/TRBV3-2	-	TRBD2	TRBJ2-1	TGTGCCAGCAGCCAAGATTTTCCGATTTGCGGGGGGGTGGCCCAGGCGAACTACAATGAGCAGTTCTTC	CASSQDFPICGGVAQANYNEQFF
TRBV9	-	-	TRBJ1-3	TGTGCCAGCAGCGAGCGGGATAAATTGCGGAACACCATATATTTT	CASSERDKLRNTIYF
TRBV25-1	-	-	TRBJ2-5	TGTGCCAGCAGTGAATCTGGGGGCCCCCGGGAGACCCAGTACTTC	CASSESGGPRETQYF
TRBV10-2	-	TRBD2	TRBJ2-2	TGCGCCAGCAGTGAGACGGGGGGGCTTGGCGGGGAGCTGTTTTTT	CASSETGGLGGELFF
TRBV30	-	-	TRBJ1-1	TGTGCCTGGAGTAGTCAGAGGAACACTGAAGCTTTCTTT	CAWSSQRNTEAFF
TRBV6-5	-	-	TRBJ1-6	TGTGCCAGCAGTTACGAGATTTATTCACCCCTCCACTTT	CASSYEIYSPLHF
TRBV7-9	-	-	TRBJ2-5	TGTGCCAGCAGCTTAGGCACAAAACAAGAGACCCAGTACTTC	CASSLGTKQETQYF
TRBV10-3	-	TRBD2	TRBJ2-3	TGTGCCATCCGCCCGGGGGGGGCCACAGATACGCAGTATTTT	CAIRPGGATDTQYF
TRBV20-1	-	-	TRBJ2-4	TGCAGTGCCAGTCCCTCGGCCTTGATTCAGTACTTC	CSASPSALIQYF
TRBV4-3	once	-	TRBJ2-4	TGCGCCAGCAGCCAGCTCTGGGACTCCAAAAACATTCAGTACTTC	CASSQLWDSKNIQYF
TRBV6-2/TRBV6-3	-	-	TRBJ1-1	TGTGCCAGCAGTTACCAGGATCGGGGTAACACTGAAGCTTTCTTT	CASSYQDRGNTEAFF
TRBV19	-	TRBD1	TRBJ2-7	TGTGCCAGTAGCCGATCACACCCCCGGACAGGGGCAGGGAGGGGGTATGAGCAGTACTTC	CASSRSHPRTGAGRGYEQYF
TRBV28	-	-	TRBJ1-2	TGTGCCAGCACCGATAACTATGGCTACACCTTC	CASTDNYGYTF
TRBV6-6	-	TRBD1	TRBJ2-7	TGTGCCAGCAGATATGACAGGGGAGGCTACGAGCAGTACTTC	CASRYDRGGYEQYF
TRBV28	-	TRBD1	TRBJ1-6	TGTGCCAGCAGTTTAGGTTCCACCGGGACAGGGGCCTATAATTCACCCCTCCACTTT	CASSLGSTGTGAYNSPLHF
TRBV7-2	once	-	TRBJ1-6	TGTGCCAGCAGCTCCCAAGGCGATTATAATTCACCCCTCCACTTT	CASSSQGDYNSPLHF
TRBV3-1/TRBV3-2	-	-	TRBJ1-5	TGTGCCAGCAGCCAAGGAGGGACCAATCAGCCCCAGCATTTT	CASSQGGTNQPQHF
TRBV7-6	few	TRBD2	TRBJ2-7	TGTGCCAGCAGCTCCGGCCCGCTAGCGGGCGCCTACGAGCAGTACTTC	CASSSGPLAGAYEQYF
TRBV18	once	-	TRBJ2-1	TGTGCCAGCTCACTAAATTACAGGGATGCCTACAATGAGCAGTTCTTC	CASSLNYRDAYNEQFF
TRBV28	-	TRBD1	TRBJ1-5	TGTGCCAGCACTCTCACAGGGGGCAGGAATCAGCCCCAGCATTTT	CASTLTGGRNQPQHF
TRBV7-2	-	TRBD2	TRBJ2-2	TGTGCCAGCAGCCCCCAAGCCGGCACTAGCGGCACGAACACCGGGGAGCTGTTTTTT	CASSPQAGTSGTNTGELFF
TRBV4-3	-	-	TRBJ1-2	TGCGCCAGCAGCCAAGATTGGGACGGACTAGCTAACTATGGCTACACCTTC	CASSQDWDGLANYGYTF
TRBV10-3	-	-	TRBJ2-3	TGTGCCACCGCACCCCACACAGATACGCAGTATTTT	CATAPHTDTQYF
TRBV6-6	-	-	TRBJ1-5	TGTGCCAGCAGTTACTCGAGGCACAGCAATCAGCCCCAGCATTTT	CASSYSRHSNQPQHF
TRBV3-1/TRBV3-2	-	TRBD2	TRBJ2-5	TGTGCCAGCAGCCCAAGGGGCCGTTACGGGGGGGCCGAGACCCAGTACTTC	CASSPRGRYGGAETQYF
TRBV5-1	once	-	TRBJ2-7	TGCGCCAGCAAAACCGGGACGGTCCCCTACGAGCAGTACTTC	CASKTGTVPYEQYF
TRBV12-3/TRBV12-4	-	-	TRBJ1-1	TGTGCCAGCAAACTAGGGGGCACTGAAGCTTTCTTT	CASKLGGTEAFF
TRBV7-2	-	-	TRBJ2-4	TGTGCCAGCAGCTTAGCGACCCACTCAGAAGGCATTCAGTACTTC	CASSLATHSEGIQYF
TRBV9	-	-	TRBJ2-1	TGTGCCAGCAGCGTGGACCTAGGGTCCTACAATGAGCAGTTCTTC	CASSVDLGSYNEQFF
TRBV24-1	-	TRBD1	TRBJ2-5	TGTGCCACCAGTGAGCCGGGACAGGGCCAAGAGACCCAGTACTTC	CATSEPGQGQETQYF
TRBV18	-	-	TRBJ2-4	TGTGCCAGCTCACCACCAGTGGACAGCCTTAAAAACATTCAGTACTTC	CASSPPVDSLKNIQYF
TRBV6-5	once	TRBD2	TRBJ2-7	TGTGCCAGCAGAGTAGGCGGGAGGTACGAGCAGTACTTC	CASRVGGRYEQYF
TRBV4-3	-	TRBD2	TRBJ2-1	TGCGCCAGCAGCCTCCGGGAGGGATCCTACAATGAGCAGTTCTTC	CASSLREGSYNEQFF
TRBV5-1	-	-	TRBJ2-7	TGCGCCAGCAGCCCGACGTCCTTTCCCTACGAGCAGTACTTC	CASSPTSFPYEQYF
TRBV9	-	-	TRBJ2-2	TGTGCCAGCGGTCCCCGGGACTTTGGGACCGGGGAGCTGTTTTTT	CASGPRDFGTGELFF
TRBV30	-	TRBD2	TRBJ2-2	TGTGCCTGGTTAAGGGGACTAGCGGGAGTAGCAGGGGAGCTGTTTTTT	CAWLRGLAGVAGELFF
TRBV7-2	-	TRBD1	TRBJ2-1	TGTGCCAGCAGCTACAGGGGCAGCAATGAGCAGTTCTTC	CASSYRGSNEQFF
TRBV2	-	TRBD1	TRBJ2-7	TGTGCCAGCAGTGAAGTATGGGACAGGGCGTCCTACGAGCAGTACTTC	CASSEVWDRASYEQYF
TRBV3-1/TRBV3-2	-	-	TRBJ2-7	TGTGCCAGCAGCCATTCAGTAGTCTACGAGCAGTACTTC	CASSHSVVYEQYF
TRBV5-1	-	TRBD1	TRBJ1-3	TGCGCCAGCAGCGACACAGGGGGCTATGGAAACACCATATATTTT	CASSDTGGYGNTIYF
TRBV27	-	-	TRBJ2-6	TGTGCCAGCAGTTTACGGGACTCTGGGGCCAACGTCCTGACTTTC	CASSLRDSGANVLTF